This entry lists 5 T cell receptor beta chains sequenced from one sample in a study of T cells in Graves' hyperthyroidism and ophthalmopathy. Researchers took RNA transcripts and amplified the TCR beta CDR3 regions from them. HTBI primers were used for first-round RT-PCR of the TCR CDR3. TCRdb ran MiXCR on the multiplex PCR reads and lists one entry per CDR3 protein. Of hundreds of thousands of distinct CDR3 sequences detected, under 15% appear once; the ten largest clones hold over 8.5%. Sequencing was done on a sample of blood. The receptors come from a young woman with Graves' hyperthyroidism.

This clonotype has ten or more counts. The V gene is TRBV7-2, the J gene TRBJ2-1, with D perhaps matching TRBD2 (6 bases). Germline V lookup: CDR1 SGHTA, CDR2 FQGNSA. The CDR3 contains 10 residues. V was pared by 5 bases and J by 13 bases, with 9 bases between. The CDR3 coding sequence is TGTGCCAGCAGCGGGGGGACTCAGTTCTTC. Its translation is CASSGGTQFF.

This clonotype appeared a few times. The rearrangement uses TRBV10-1 and TRBJ1-4, with 8 bases fitting TRBD1. With V trimmed by 6 bases and J by 5 bases, 2 bases remained unmatched. The CDR3 consists of 13 residues. The germline V gene has CDR1 WNHNN and CDR2 SYGVQD (reference sequence). The CDR3 DNA follows: TGCGCCAGCAGCCGACAGGGGAATGAAAAACTGTTTTTT. It yields the protein CASSRQGNEKLFF.

About this clonotype itself: A single base separates this from a much larger clone, so it may be a read error. V usage is TRBV10-3 and J usage is TRBJ2-1; 9 nucleotides align to TRBD2. V lost 4 bases and J lost 8; bases outside the gene matches: 6. Germline V lookup: CDR1 ENHRY, CDR2 SYGVKD. The CDR3 totals 14 residues. CDR3 in amino acids: CAISAGLAGDEQFF. CDR3 in DNA: TGTGCCATCAGTGCGGGACTAGCTGGCGATGAGCAGTTCTTC.

This clonotype was seen repeatedly, ten times or more. This sequence joins TRBV7-9 and TRBJ2-3, with D possibly matching TRBD2 (5 bases). Per germline, CDR1 SEHNR and CDR2 FQNEAQ (reference sequence). The CDR3 consists of 12 residues. V was clipped by 8 bases and J by 4 bases, with 10 bases between them. This chain's CDR3 is CASQPEADTQYF. CDR3 bases: TGTGCCAGCCAACCGGAGGCAGATACGCAGTATTTT.

Only a few counts were recorded for this clonotype. The chain couples TRBV19 to TRBJ2-1; 12 bases are a match to TRBD2. The CDR3 sequence is 16 residues long. Trimming cost V 3 bases and J 7 bases; bases outside gene matches: 7. From germline, CDR1 is LNHDA and CDR2 SQIVND (reference sequence). The CDR3 nucleotides read TGTGCCAGTAGTATGCGGAGGACTAGCGGGACTAATGAGCAGTTCTTC. Its protein product is CASSMRRTSGTNEQFF.